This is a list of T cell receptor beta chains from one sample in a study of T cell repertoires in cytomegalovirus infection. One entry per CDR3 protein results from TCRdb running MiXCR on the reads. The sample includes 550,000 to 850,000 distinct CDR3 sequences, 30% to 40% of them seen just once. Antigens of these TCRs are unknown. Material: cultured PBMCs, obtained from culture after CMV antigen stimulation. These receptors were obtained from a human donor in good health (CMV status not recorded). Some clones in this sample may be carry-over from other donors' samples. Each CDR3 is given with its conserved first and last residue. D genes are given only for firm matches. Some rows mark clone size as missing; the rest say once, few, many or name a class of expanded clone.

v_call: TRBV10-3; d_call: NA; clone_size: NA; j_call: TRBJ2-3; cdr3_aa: CAISEGHSTDTQYF
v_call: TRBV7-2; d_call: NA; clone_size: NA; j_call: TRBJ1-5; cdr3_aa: CASSLFRSNQPQHF
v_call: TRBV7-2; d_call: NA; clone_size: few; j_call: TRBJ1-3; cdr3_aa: CASSLKTGSSGNTIYF
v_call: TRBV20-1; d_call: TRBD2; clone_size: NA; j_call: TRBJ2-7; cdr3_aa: CSARRASGSSYEQYF
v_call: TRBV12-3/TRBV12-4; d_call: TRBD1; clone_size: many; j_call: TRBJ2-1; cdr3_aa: CASSLGPGRGLDEQFF
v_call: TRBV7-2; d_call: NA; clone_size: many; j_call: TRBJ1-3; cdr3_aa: CASRFSRSGNTIYF
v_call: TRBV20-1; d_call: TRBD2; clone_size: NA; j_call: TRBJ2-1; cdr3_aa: CSARDVLAGGLSWNNEQFF
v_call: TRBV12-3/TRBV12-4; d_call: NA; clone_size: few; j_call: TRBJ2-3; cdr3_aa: CASSSAGITQYF
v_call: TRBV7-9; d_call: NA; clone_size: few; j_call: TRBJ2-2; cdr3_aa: CASSFTGVNTGELFF
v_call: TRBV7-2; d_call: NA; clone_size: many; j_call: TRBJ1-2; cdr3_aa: CASSLSGAGAGYTF
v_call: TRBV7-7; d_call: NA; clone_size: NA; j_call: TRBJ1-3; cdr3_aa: CASAPGYPLDTIYF
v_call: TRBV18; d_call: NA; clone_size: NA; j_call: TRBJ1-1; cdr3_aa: CASSPVAGNTEAFF
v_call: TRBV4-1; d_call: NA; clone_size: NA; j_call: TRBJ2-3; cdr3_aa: CASSQTPVGTDTQYF
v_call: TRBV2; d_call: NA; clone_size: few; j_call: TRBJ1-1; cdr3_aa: CASSTREGTEAFF
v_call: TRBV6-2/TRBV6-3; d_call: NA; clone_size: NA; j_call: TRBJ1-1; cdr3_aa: CASRPQTGHPEAFF
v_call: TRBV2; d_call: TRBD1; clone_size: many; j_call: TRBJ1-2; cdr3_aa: CASHRDSNYGYTF
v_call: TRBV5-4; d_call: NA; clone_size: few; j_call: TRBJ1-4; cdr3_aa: CASSLMGGEKLFF
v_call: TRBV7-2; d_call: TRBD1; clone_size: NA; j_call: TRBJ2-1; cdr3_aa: CASSPQTGLLPSSYNEQFF
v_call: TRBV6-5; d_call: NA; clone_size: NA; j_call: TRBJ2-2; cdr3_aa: CASSSEPWQVFF
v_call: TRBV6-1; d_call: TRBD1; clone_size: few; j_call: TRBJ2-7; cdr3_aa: CASSEPGQGSYEQYF
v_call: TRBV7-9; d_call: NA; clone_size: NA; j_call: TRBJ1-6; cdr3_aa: CASSVDSVTSPLHF
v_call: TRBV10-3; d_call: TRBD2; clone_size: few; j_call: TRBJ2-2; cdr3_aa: CAISESFRGRRAGELFF
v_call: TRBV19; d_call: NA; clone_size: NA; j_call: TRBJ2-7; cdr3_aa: CASSRADLSYEQYF
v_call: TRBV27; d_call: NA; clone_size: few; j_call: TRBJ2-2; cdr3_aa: CASSLRAATGELFF
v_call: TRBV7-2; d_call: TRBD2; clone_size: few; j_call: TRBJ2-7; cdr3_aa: CASSLWREKGEQYF
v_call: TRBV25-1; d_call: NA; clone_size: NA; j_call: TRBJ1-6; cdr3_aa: CASSGGQHYNSPLHF
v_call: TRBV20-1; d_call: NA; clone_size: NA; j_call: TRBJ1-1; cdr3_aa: CSALQGGRLNTEAFF
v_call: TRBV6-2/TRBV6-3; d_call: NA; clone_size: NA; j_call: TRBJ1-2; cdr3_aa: CASGDDAYGYTF
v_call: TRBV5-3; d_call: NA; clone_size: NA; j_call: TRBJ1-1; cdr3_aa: CASSILQGAEAFF
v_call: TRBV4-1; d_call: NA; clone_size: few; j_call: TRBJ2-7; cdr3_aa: CASSSPTEEQYF
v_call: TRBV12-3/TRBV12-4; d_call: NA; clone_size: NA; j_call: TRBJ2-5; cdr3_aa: CASSRDLGETQYF
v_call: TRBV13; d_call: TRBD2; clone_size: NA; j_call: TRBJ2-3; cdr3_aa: CASRVSGSRGTQYF
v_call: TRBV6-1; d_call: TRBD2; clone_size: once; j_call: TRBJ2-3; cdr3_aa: CASSTRTPTPLAGGQGVTQYF
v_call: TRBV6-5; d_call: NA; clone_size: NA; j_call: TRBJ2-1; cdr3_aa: CASSYLGREQFF
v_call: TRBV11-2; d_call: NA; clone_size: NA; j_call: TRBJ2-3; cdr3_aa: CASSLGYTRTDTQYF
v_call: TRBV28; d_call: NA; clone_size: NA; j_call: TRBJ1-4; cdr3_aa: CASSLRYATNEKLFF
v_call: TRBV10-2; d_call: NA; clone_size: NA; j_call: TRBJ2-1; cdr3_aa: CASRETGYVTEQFF
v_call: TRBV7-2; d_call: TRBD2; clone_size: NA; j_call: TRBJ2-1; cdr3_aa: CASSPFPGGGEQFF
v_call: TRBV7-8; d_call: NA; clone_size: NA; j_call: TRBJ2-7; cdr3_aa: CASSGRGTVLYEQYF
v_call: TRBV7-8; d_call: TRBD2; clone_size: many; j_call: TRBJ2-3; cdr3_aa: CASSFRVAGGADTQYF